The 24 T cell receptor beta chains reported below all come from one sample, sequenced in a study of early T cells in non-severe SARS-CoV-2 infection (dated by TCRdb to the early 2020s). Preparation of the library involved 5' RACE. This sample was sequenced with a NextSeq 500. TCRdb reworked the public reads: Q25 trimming with fastp, MiXCR clone assembly, productive beta chains retained. All rows with the same CDR3 protein become a single entry with the most common DNA and genes. The sample includes tens of thousands of distinct CDR3 sequences, with approximately 5.6% observed a single time. The ten most abundant clones make up around 3.4% of the sample. Source material: whole blood. These receptors came from an adult who was a healthcare worker with PCR-confirmed SARS-CoV-2 infection or an uninfected control (not recorded which).

The sample holds a few counts of this clonotype. The J gene is TRBJ2-5, the V gene TRBV28, with D possibly matching TRBD2 (5 bases). The CDR3 length is 14 residues. V was cut by 6 bases and J by 1 base, with 12 bases left in between. Germline CDR1 reads MDHEN; CDR2 reads SYDVKM. CDR3 coding DNA: TGTGCCAGCAGGCTACCCGGGGTCCAAGAGACCCAGTACTTC. Its translation: CASRLPGVQETQYF.

This clonotype was counted at least ten times. The rearrangement uses TRBV7-2 and TRBJ1-3; D possibly corresponds to TRBD1 (5 bases). CDR1 and CDR2 (germline): SGHTA, FQGNSA. Trimming removed 1 base at V and 8 bases at J, with 9 bases between. The CDR3 loop spans 13 amino acids. In DNA, the CDR3 is TGTGCCAGCAGCTTAGGTCTGGGGGACACCATATATTTT. Residues: CASSLGLGDTIYF. Filled out from reference TRBV7-2 and TRBJ1-3, the complete variable domain reads GAGVSQSPSNKVTEKGKDVELRCDPISGHTALYWYRQSLGQGLEFLIYFQGNSAPDKSGLPSDRFSAERTGGSVSTLTIQRTQQEDSAVYLCASSLGLGDTIYFGEGSWLTVV.

At least ten counts were recorded for this clonotype. The chain uses TRBV11-2 and TRBJ2-7; 7 positions match TRBD2. V gave up 5 bases and J gave up 4 bases; unmatched junction bases: 11. Germline V gene lookup returns CDR1 SGHAT and CDR2 FQNNGV. The length of the CDR3 is 15 residues. CDR3 nucleotide sequence: TGTGCCAGCAGCCTCTACGGGGGAGGGGAATACGAGCAGTACTTC. Protein product: CASSLYGGGEYEQYF.

This clonotype was counted at least ten times. The V gene is TRBV12-3 or TRBV12-4, the J gene TRBJ1-5; weak D call: TRBD1 (5 bases). V dropped 4 bases and J dropped 3 bases, with 13 bases sitting between them. CDR3 length: 15 residues. The CDR3 DNA sequence: TGTGCCAGCAGTTCGTCGGGGCATGTCAATCAGCCCCAGCATTTT. This encodes CASSSSGHVNQPQHF.

This clonotype was seen many times. The chain employs TRBV10-2 and TRBJ2-1; 10 positions match TRBD2. The CDR3 length is 14 residues. Germline V gives CDR1 WSHSY, CDR2 SAAADI. Trimming removed 9 bases from V and 6 bases from J; junction bases left unmatched: 8. Written as DNA, the CDR3 is TGCGCCAGTTCTAGCGGGAGAGGGGGCAATGAGCAGTTCTTC. Encoded protein: CASSSGRGGNEQFF.

This clonotype was counted between two and nine times. This chain links TRBV19 with TRBJ2-2; D call uncertain. The CDR3 length is 16 residues. Germline V CDR1 and CDR2: LNHDA, SQIVND (reference sequence). Trimming left V 1 base short and J 0 bases short, with 9 bases between. The CDR3: CASSIAGRANTGELFF. The CDR3 DNA follows: TGTGCCAGTAGTATAGCCGGCCGCGCGAACACCGGGGAGCTGTTTTTT.

CDR3 DNA: TGTGCCAGCCTGAGGCAGGGACGCAATGAGCAGTTCTTC. Protein sequence: CASLRQGRNEQFF. V gene TRBV28 combines with J gene TRBJ2-1, with D perhaps given as TRBD1 or TRBD2 (5 bases each). The CDR3 spans 13 residues. The germline CDR1 and CDR2 sequences are MDHEN and SYDVKM. V was trimmed by 8 bases and J by 6 bases, leaving 14 bases between them. Supplemented by reference TRBV28 and TRBJ2-1, the full variable domain reads DVKVTQSSRYLVKRTGEKVFLECVQDMDHENMFWYRQDPGLGLRLIYFSYDVKMKEKGDIPEGYSVSREKKERFSLILESASTNQTSMYLCASLRQGRNEQFFGPGTRLTVL.

This clonotype was seen repeatedly, ten times or more. This chain links TRBV29-1 with TRBJ1-2; 9 bases agree with TRBD1. The germline CDR1 and CDR2 sequences are SQVTM and ANQGSEA. This CDR3 comprises 14 residues. J lost 6 bases, V lost 7 bases, and 12 bases had no gene match. The CDR3 nucleotides are TGCAGCGCTCTACAGGGGGCGTATGGAAATGGCTACACCTTC. Residues: CSALQGAYGNGYTF.

This chain links TRBV6-2 or TRBV6-3 with TRBJ1-1; no firm D call. The germline CDR1 and CDR2 sequences are MNHEY and SVGEGT. Trimming pared 5 bases from V and 8 bases from J, leaving 9 bases between. The CDR3 is 11 amino acids. CDR3 residues: CASSRLYEAFF. Here the CDR3 DNA reads TGTGCCAGCAGTCGGCTTTACGAAGCTTTCTTT.

The rearrangement joins TRBV11-2 to TRBJ2-1; D may be TRBD2 (6 bases). Germline V lookup: CDR1 SGHAT, CDR2 FQNNGV. Trimming pared 1 base from V and 6 bases from J, leaving 13 bases between. The CDR3 runs to 15 residues. Here the CDR3 DNA reads TGTGCCAGCAGCTTAGCCCTGCGGAGGGCCAATGAGCAGTTCTTC. Translating gives CASSLALRRANEQFF.

The J gene is TRBJ2-1, the V gene TRBV12-3 or TRBV12-4; perhaps TRBD1 as D (6 bases). The CDR3 sequence is 17 residues long. V was trimmed by 7 bases and J by 0 bases, leaving 19 bases between them. CDR3 sequence (DNA): TGTGCCAGCATTCAGACTGGGGGCCCTAGCTCCTACAATGAGCAGTTCTTC. It yields the protein CASIQTGGPSSYNEQFF.

The table lists this clonotype with a few counts. CDR3 DNA sequence: TGTGCCAGCAGCTTACGCCCGCCGGCTAGCGGGAGAGATCTAGCCAAAAACATTCAGTACTTC. Protein product: CASSLRPPASGRDLAKNIQYF. This sequence joins TRBV7-9 and TRBJ2-4; TRBD2 matches 10 bases. V dropped 2 bases and J dropped 0; count of bases not matched to a gene: 16. The CDR3 consists of 21 residues. Germline V gene lookup returns CDR1 SEHNR and CDR2 FQNEAQ (reference sequence).

This clonotype was counted at least ten times. This chain joins TRBV10-3 and TRBJ2-7, with 11 nucleotides matching TRBD1. The CDR3 is 15 amino acids. The germline CDR1 and CDR2 sequences are ENHRY and SYGVKD. V lost 6 bases to trimming and J lost 3 bases; unmatched junction nucleotides: 7. The CDR3 sequence: CAIRGSGTGGYEQYF. The CDR3 coding sequence is TGTGCCATCAGGGGATCCGGGACAGGGGGCTACGAGCAGTACTTC.

CDR3 in amino acids: CASSQDWIYGYTF. For the CDR3, the DNA is TGTGCCAGCAGTCAGGACTGGATCTATGGCTACACCTTC. The chain combines TRBV6-1 with TRBJ1-2; D not certain. Between the trimmed V and J ends, which lost 5 bases and 4 bases, there was a span of 11 bases. This CDR3 region has 13 residues. The germline gives CDR1 MNHNS, CDR2 SASEGT.

This clonotype has at least ten counts. The chain links TRBV18 to TRBJ2-2; the D gene is possibly TRBD2 (5 bases). V lost 3 bases, J lost 6 bases, and 5 bases lay in between. The V gene's germline CDR1 is KGHSH and CDR2 LQKENI. This CDR3 is 12 amino acids long. DNA for the CDR3: TGTGCCAGCTCACCGGAGGCCGGGGAGCTGTTTTTT. It codes for CASSPEAGELFF.

The table lists this clonotype with many counts. This chain joins TRBV7-2 and TRBJ1-4; no clear D gene. V was pared by 2 bases and J by 6 bases, with 7 bases between. CDR1 is SGHTA, CDR2 FQGNSA, per germline. The CDR3 consists of 13 residues. The CDR3 DNA follows: TGTGCCAGCAGCTTATATCGGGATGAAAAACTGTTTTTT. It yields the protein CASSLYRDEKLFF.

The gene calls are TRBV14 and TRBJ2-3; D call uncertain. This CDR3 comprises 15 residues. The germline V gene encodes CDR1 SGHDN and CDR2 FVKESK. Trimming pared 1 base from V and 2 bases from J, leaving 10 bases between. The chain's CDR3 is CASSQGVISTDTQYF. The DNA of the CDR3 is TGTGCCAGCAGCCAAGGGGTCATCTCCACAGATACGCAGTATTTT.

As regards this clonotype: Since a much larger clone is just one base distant, this may be a read error. The chain couples TRBV7-9 to TRBJ2-7; no definite D call. Germline-derived CDR1 and CDR2 are SEHNR and FQNEAQ (reference sequence). CDR3 length: 12 amino acids. The CDR3 sequence is CANSPSANEQYF. DNA for the CDR3: TGTGCCAACAGCCCCTCAGCTAACGAGCAGTACTTC.

At least ten counts were recorded for this clonotype. The chain combines TRBV7-2 with TRBJ1-1, with D perhaps matching TRBD1 (6 bases). Per germline, CDR1 SGHTA and CDR2 FQGNSA. Between the trimmed V and J ends, which lost 1 base and 11 bases, there was a span of 11 bases. The CDR3 contains 12 residues. This chain's CDR3 is CASSLVNTGAFF. The CDR3 region has the DNA TGTGCCAGCAGCTTAGTTAATACAGGGGCTTTCTTT. The full variable domain, with the rest looked up from reference TRBV7-2 and TRBJ1-1, is GAGVSQSPSNKVTEKGKDVELRCDPISGHTALYWYRQSLGQGLEFLIYFQGNSAPDKSGLPSDRFSAERTGGSVSTLTIQRTQQEDSAVYLCASSLVNTGAFFGQGTRLTVV.

This clonotype has more than one count but fewer than ten. The CDR3 DNA reads as TGTGCCAGCAGTTTCCGGGACAGTTACGAGCAGTACTTC. Amino acids: CASSFRDSYEQYF. The rearrangement joins TRBV28 to TRBJ2-7; 7 nucleotides agree with TRBD1. The J segment lost 4 bases and the V segment lost 3 bases, leaving 3 bases of the junction unmatched. This CDR3 is built from 13 residues. Germline CDR1 MDHEN, CDR2 SYDVKM.

This clonotype was picked up many times. The V call is TRBV7-2, the J call TRBJ2-7; D is possibly TRBD1 or TRBD2 (5 bases each). Germline V CDR1 and CDR2: SGHTA, FQGNSA. This CDR3 spans 15 amino acids. The ends were cut back, 1 base at V and 0 bases at J, with 10 bases in the middle. The CDR3 region has the DNA TGTGCCAGCAGCTTAGTTGGGGGAAGCTCCTACGAGCAGTACTTC. Translated, it gives CASSLVGGSSYEQYF.

This clonotype occurred a few times. The rearrangement uses TRBV28 and TRBJ2-4; D perhaps matches TRBD1 (6 bases). Trimming took 8 bases from V and 0 from J, leaving 11 bases between them. CDR1 and CDR2 from the germline V gene are MDHEN and SYDVKM. This CDR3 contains 14 residues. The CDR3 loop is CASVDSLAKNIQYF. For the CDR3, the DNA is TGTGCCAGCGTGGACAGCTTAGCCAAAAACATTCAGTACTTC.

This clonotype was picked up many times. The chain is built from TRBV5-4 and TRBJ2-3; D call uncertain. V lost 4 bases and J 7 bases, leaving 16 bases between the germline ends. The CDR3 has 14 residues. CDR1 is SGHNT and CDR2 is YYREEE in the germline V gene (reference sequence). This chain's CDR3 is CASSPDEPGNTQYF. The CDR3 coding sequence is TGTGCCAGCAGCCCCGACGAGCCCGGAAATACGCAGTATTTT.

This clonotype was detected only a few times. The rearrangement uses TRBV20-1 and TRBJ2-2; possible D gene TRBD1, 6 bases. Germline lookup yields CDR1 DFQATT and CDR2 SNEGSKA (reference sequence). This CDR3 contains 14 residues. Trimming removed 7 bases from V and 4 bases from J, with 16 bases in between. The CDR3 nucleotides read TGCAGTGTTAAATCCGAAGGGGGCACCGGGGAGCTGTTTTTT. This encodes CSVKSEGGTGELFF.